This T cell receptor (beta chain) stems from a study of CXCR3-negative and CXCR3-positive naive CD8 T cells (dated by TCRdb to the late 2010s). A note on the overall study: Some 130 million TRB reads were obtained in total, roughly 1.5 +/- 0.3 million reads per library. Diversity and physicochemical repertoire analyses covered around 10 donors pooled from two independent experiments. For the TRBV-TRBJ cluster analysis, the naive subsets came from a handful of donors, while the memory cells came from 3 donors. The investigation overall reported the following: Because surface CD5, which is linked to self-reactivity in mice, was comparable between the naive subsets, TCR interaction strength was also inferred from TRB CDR3 physicochemical properties. Naive CXCR3-negative and CXCR3-positive cells from the same donor showed similar TRBV-TRBJ usage, whereas memory cells showed distinct patterns. Because CXCR3 expression was partially decreased after cryopreservation, freshly isolated PBMCs were used for most assays. Repertoire diversity was comparably high in both naive subsets but much lower in memory CD8+ T cells. TRB CDR3s from CXCR3-positive naive cells showed higher hydrophobicity (lower Kidera factor 4), lower energy, and higher strength and volume indices than CXCR3-negative naive cells.

Notes on this clonotype: No cognate antigen has been identified for it.

The data were produced on a NextSeq 550. The Human TCR Profiling Kit (MiLaboratory) was used to prepare UMI-labeled 5' RACE TRB cDNA libraries. cDNA synthesis used the entire amount of extracted RNA, and PCR amplification then used the entire amount of cDNA produced. Libraries were prepared in parallel using an identical number of PCR cycles. The paper's processing steps were these. MIGEC and MiXCR extracted about 53,000 +/- 10,000 unique UMI-labeled TRB cDNA molecules per library, requiring at least two reads per UMI. An average of about 40,000 +/- 10,000 functional in-frame TRB CDR3 nucleotide clonotypes without stop codons was found per library. After downsampling to 5000 UMI-labeled TRB molecules per sample, diversity metrics such as normalized Shannon-Wiener and Chao1 were calculated in VDJtools. VDJtools was used to calculate clonotype-size-weighted physicochemical properties of the central five CDR3 residues, namely interaction energy, strength, volume and Kidera factor 4. Reprocessed by TCRdb, the reads give a single entry per CDR3 protein sequence, without DNA. The V and J calls were determined by TCRdb, not by the authors. This sample's table has entries for approximately 130,000 distinct CDR3 sequences. The ten largest clonotypes hold 0.41% of the sample.

Each CD8+ T cell subset was flow-sorted in triplicate, with over 250,000 cells per subset placed directly into RLT lysis buffer. To keep memory contaminants out, a stringent definition of naive CD8+ T cells was applied: CD45RO-CCR7+CD27+CD95-. Peripheral blood mononuclear cells were isolated from buffy coats by standard density gradient centrifugation. Naive CXCR3-negative and CXCR3-positive CD8+ T cells were flow-sorted on a FACSAria III. Total RNA was extracted from sorted cells using an RNeasy Mini Kit. CDR1 and CDR2, per the germline V gene, are KGHSH and LQKENI. The CDR3 goes from the cysteine to the phenylalanine over 16 residues. DNA is not recorded here.

The sample was naive CXCR3+ CD8+ T cells from blood. The cell subset or site label corresponds to: CD45RO-CCR7+CD27+CD95- naive CD8+ T cells expressing CXCR3 (TNR3+). The TCR comes from a human donor in good health. Some clones in this sample may be carry-over from other donors' samples. Rearrangement joined TRBV18 to TRBJ2-1; the D call of TRBD2 rests on TCRdb alone, since no DNA is present to check it. For the CDR3, the sequence is CASSGGRAKGMDEQFF.